This is a list of T cell receptor beta chains from one sample in a study of CD8+ T cells in alopecia areata. The method was immunoSEQ multiplex PCR; TCRdb's version includes in-frame clones alone and lacks a portion of them. The table records a few hundred thousand clones, 35% to 40% of them present only once. The specimen comprised CD4+ T cells sorted from blood, sampled between weeks 30 and 35, from a patient treated with tofacitinib. These receptors all stem from a human donor with alopecia areata. CDR3s include the opening cysteine and the closing phenylalanine or tryptophan. A D gene is named only where the DNA matches it firmly. Clone size, where shown, is once, few, many, or a class for clones that have expanded.

V: TRBV5-6
J: TRBJ2-2
size: .
D: .
CDR3: CASSPTTVENTGELFF
DNA: TGTGCCAGCAGTCCTACGACAGTCGAGAACACCGGGGAGCTGTTTTTT

V: TRBV6-5
J: TRBJ1-3
size: once
D: .
CDR3: CASSPGRNTIYF
DNA: TGTGCCAGCAGCCCGGGGAGAAACACCATATATTTT

V: TRBV9
J: TRBJ2-3
size: .
D: .
CDR3: CASSGHRDSTDTQYF
DNA: TGTGCCAGCAGCGGCCATAGGGATAGCACAGATACGCAGTATTTT

V: TRBV6-5
J: TRBJ1-3
size: .
D: .
CDR3: CASKPGADSGNTIYF
DNA: TGTGCCAGCAAACCAGGGGCCGACTCTGGAAACACCATATATTTT

V: TRBV15
J: TRBJ1-1
size: once
D: .
CDR3: CAGSDGMNTEAFF
DNA: TGTGCCGGCTCCGACGGGATGAACACTGAAGCTTTCTTT

V: TRBV19
J: TRBJ1-1
size: .
D: .
CDR3: CASSRGQLNTEAFF
DNA: TGTGCCAGTAGTAGAGGACAGCTGAACACTGAAGCTTTCTTT

V: TRBV30
J: TRBJ2-7
size: .
D: .
CDR3: CAWSESSLHNEQYF
DNA: TGTGCCTGGAGTGAATCGAGCCTCCATAACGAGCAGTACTTC

V: TRBV5-1
J: TRBJ2-3
size: few
D: TRBD1
CDR3: CASSARTGGSTDTQYF
DNA: TGCGCCAGCAGCGCAAGGACAGGGGGTAGCACAGATACGCAGTATTTT

V: TRBV29-1
J: TRBJ2-7
size: .
D: .
CDR3: CSVGSGSYEQYF
DNA: TGCAGCGTCGGATCGGGGTCCTACGAGCAGTACTTC

V: TRBV5-6
J: TRBJ1-2
size: .
D: .
CDR3: CASSLAGAAYGYTF
DNA: TGTGCCAGCAGCTTGGCGGGTGCGGCTTATGGCTACACCTTC

V: TRBV29-1
J: TRBJ1-2
size: few
D: .
CDR3: CSVSDRYGYTF
DNA: TGCAGCGTCTCGGACAGATATGGCTACACCTTC

V: TRBV5-1
J: TRBJ2-3
size: few
D: .
CDR3: CASSLTAITSTDTQYF
DNA: TGCGCCAGCAGCTTGACGGCTATCACTAGCACAGATACGCAGTATTTT

V: TRBV7-3
J: TRBJ1-6
size: .
D: TRBD1
CDR3: CASSLNAGGNSPLHF
DNA: TGTGCCAGCAGCTTAAATGCAGGGGGTAATTCACCCCTCCACTTT

V: TRBV9
J: TRBJ2-5
size: .
D: .
CDR3: CASSRDQETQYF
DNA: TGTGCCAGCAGCCGAGACCAAGAGACCCAGTACTTC

V: TRBV13
J: TRBJ1-5
size: few
D: .
CDR3: CASSKRVEGSVGNQPQHF
DNA: TGTGCCAGCAGCAAACGGGTGGAGGGTTCGGTTGGCAATCAGCCCCAGCATTTT

V: TRBV30
J: TRBJ1-5
size: few
D: .
CDR3: CAWSEEIFSPSIF
DNA: .

V: TRBV2
J: TRBJ1-4
size: many
D: .
CDR3: CASTGSFAGKLFF
DNA: TGTGCCAGTACAGGGTCATTTGCTGGAAAACTGTTTTTT

V: TRBV19
J: TRBJ2-6
size: once
D: .
CDR3: CASTASGANVLTF
DNA: TGTGCCAGTACCGCGTCTGGGGCCAACGTCCTGACTTTC

V: TRBV29-1
J: TRBJ2-7
size: .
D: .
CDR3: CSVAPLSASYEQYF
DNA: TGCAGCGTCGCCCCACTAAGCGCCTCCTACGAGCAGTACTTC